What follows is one T cell receptor beta chain and its context. The antigen it recognizes is unknown. The sample comes from a study of T cells expressing NK-cell markers (dated by TCRdb to about 2020). In the study overall: Three sorted T-cell subsets (CD3+CD56+NKG2C+, CD3+CD56+NKG2C- and CD3+CD56-NKG2C+) from fewer than 10 donors had their TCR beta-chain repertoires profiled. The libraries were sequenced on Illumina HiSeq 2000/2500, MiSeq or NextSeq, producing 2 x 150 bp reads. Of the eight sequenced donors, seven were found to be HCMV-seropositive and one was found to be HCMV-seronegative. Randomly selected healthy volunteers, three men and five women, were used as the eight sequenced donors.

Sequences LGHDT (CDR1) and YNNKEL (CDR2) are obtained from the germline V gene (reference sequence). Spanning cysteine to phenylalanine, the CDR3 consists of 14 amino acids. Only the protein is available. Instrument on record: Illumina HiSeq 2000. TCR beta cDNA libraries were made by 5'RACE template switching that added a universal primer site and unique molecular identifiers. cDNA synthesis was primed from the TCR beta constant segment, followed by two successive PCR amplification steps. On the authors' methods: MIGEC was used to demultiplex reads and group the reads by UMI, and MiTCR was used to assemble and quantify clonotypes. To remove erroneous sequences, TCR cDNA sequences were retained only when supported by two or more reads. The tcR package was used for downstream repertoire analysis, with clonotypes matched between fractions based on CDR3 nucleotide sequence plus V segment. VDJmatch was used to annotate antigen specificity against VDJdb, with one amino acid substitution in CDR3 allowed. Reprocessed by TCRdb, the reads give a single entry per CDR3 protein sequence, without DNA. TCRdb's processing, not the authors', yielded these V and J calls. The sample's records list about 460,000 distinct CDR3 sequences. 1.4% of the sample is in the top ten clones.

Study-wide conclusions, independent of this receptor: Those dominant clonotypes were again the most abundant among CD3+CD56-NKG2C+ cells in a handful of donors, at about 28.3-60.1%. In five to seven donors, the dominant CD3+CD56+NKG2C+ clonotypes were among the top 10 CD8+ clonotypes and accounted for about 1.0-7.0% of CD8+ T cells. Whether the expanded NKG2C-expressing T cell clones were specific for HCMV antigens was left unclear.

To determine HCMV serostatus, a commercial ELISA kit was used to detect HCMV-specific IgG in serum. Peripheral blood mononuclear cells were isolated from blood by Ficoll density gradient centrifugation. The sequence derives from a woman aged 50 to 65 in good health. Donor details come from another sample of the same person, matched by shared clones. The chain joins TRBV3-1 to TRBJ2-1; TCRdb indicates TRBD2, and absent DNA this call remains unverified. Sequences were obtained from blood T cells: a sorted CD56 or NKG2C T cell subset, CD4+ or CD8+ T cells, or bulk PBMC T cells (not recorded which). For the CDR3, the sequence is CASSHTSGNNEQFF.